This TCR beta chain comes out of a study of shared clonotypes between healthy human individuals. Study context: Contributing individuals were two females and three males aged 18 to 49. The study used three CD4 naive, three CD4 memory, two CD8 naive and one CD8 memory plate per donor.

Overall study findings and caveats: The study found roughly 5% of naive CD4 clonotypes shared across a handful of donors.

The CDR3 sequence is 13 residues long. The V and J ends lost 3 bases and 7 bases respectively, with 10 bases between them. Looked up from germline, CDR1 is MDHEN and CDR2 is SYDVKM. The sorted-subset replicate PCRs were given around 200 ng DNA, which is tens of thousands of T cell genomes. Measured with immunoSEQ multiplex PCR; TCRdb has only the in-frame clones, and not every one. The profile shows about 2.3 million clones, 93% of them singletons. Of note for this clone: Its specificity is not known.

This receptor was obtained from a man younger than 35 in good health. Some clones in this sample may be carry-over from other donors' samples. Sequencing was done on a sample of naive CD4+ T cells from PBMCs. The subset is: CD45RA+ positively selected. The genes are TRBV28 and TRBJ1-5; D call uncertain. The CDR3 DNA reads TGTGCCAGCAGTTTGCGGGGAATACAGCCCCAGCATTTT. As protein: CASSLRGIQPQHF.